A single sample is the source of the 19 T cell receptor beta chains below, sequenced in a study of blood T cells in healthy people across ages. The use of a sample-barcoded 5' primer and a J-beta primer mix characterized a second PCR of about 6 to 11 cycles. TCRdb independently ran MiXCR on the 5' RACE reads; one entry per CDR3 protein. This sample has some 880,000 distinct CDR3 sequences, with about 36% found just once. Sequencing input: blood. The receptors were sampled from a man aged 18 to 30 in good health.

This clonotype was seen a few times. The chain recombines TRBV5-1 with TRBJ2-7; no firm D call. The DNA end favors TRBJ2-5, so the J call may be wrong. Germline loops: CDR1 SGHRS, CDR2 YFSETQ. The CDR3 extends over 15 amino acids. Written as DNA, the CDR3 is TGCGCCAGCAGCTTGCGCGTCTCACGGACGGAGACCCAGTACTTC. Translation: CASSLRVSRTETQYF.

The gene calls are TRBV12-3 or TRBV12-4 and TRBJ1-2, with D perhaps TRBD1 (5 bases). Trimming stripped 5 bases from V and 8 bases from J, with 15 bases between. The CDR3 contains 13 residues. CDR3 sequence: CASSLREVRGYTF. The CDR3 DNA sequence: TGTGCCAGCAGTCTCAGGGAGGTGAGGGGCTACACCTTC.

This rearrangement joins TRBV7-7 to TRBJ2-5; D could derive from TRBD1 or TRBD2 (5 bases each). Trimming took 4 bases from V and 5 from J, leaving 20 bases between them. The CDR3 spans 16 residues. Germline V gives CDR1 SSHAT, CDR2 FNYEAQ (reference sequence). In nucleotides, the CDR3 is TGTGCCAGCAGCTCGGGACGGCTTGTGAAAGGGGAGACCCAGTACTTC. Translated: CASSSGRLVKGETQYF.

This clonotype has at least ten counts. The chain carries TRBV7-2 and TRBJ2-3, with 7 bases matching TRBD1. The germline CDR1 and CDR2 sequences are SGHTA and FQGNSA. The CDR3 has 16 residues. The junction had 6 bases not matched to a gene; V was cut back by 1 base and J by 2 bases. The CDR3 sequence: CASSLVGTVLTDTQYF. The CDR3 nucleotides read TGTGCCAGCAGCTTAGTTGGGACAGTACTCACAGATACGCAGTATTTT.

This clonotype has only a few counts. This chain uses TRBV6-6 with TRBJ1-5; D is undetermined. The germline V and J ends were trimmed by 2 bases and 0 bases, with 8 bases remaining between them. Germline assignment: CDR1 MNHNY and CDR2 SVGAGI (reference sequence). CDR3 size: 15 residues. CDR3 sequence (DNA): TGTGCCAGCAGTTACGGGCCCCGTAGCAATCAGCCCCAGCATTTT. It translates to CASSYGPRSNQPQHF.

This clonotype was counted many times. The chain combines TRBV15 with TRBJ2-3; D perhaps matches TRBD2 (5 bases). The CDR3 has 17 residues. Germline lookup yields CDR1 LNHNV and CDR2 YYDKDF (reference sequence). Trimming left V 4 bases short and J 2 bases short, with 19 bases between. The CDR3 DNA is TGTGCCACCAGCAACCCCGGAGGCGATGGGTACACAGATACGCAGTATTTT. Translating gives CATSNPGGDGYTDTQYF.

The CDR3 protein is CASSLVVGEGRYTF. In nucleotides, the CDR3 is TGTGCCAGCAGCTTAGTGGTGGGGGAGGGGCGCTACACCTTC. The chain joins TRBV7-2 to TRBJ1-2, with a weak D call TRBD1 (5 bases). The CDR3 runs to 14 residues. The germline V and J ends were trimmed by 1 base and 9 bases, with 15 bases remaining between them. Germline CDR1 reads SGHTA; CDR2 reads FQGNSA.

As regards this clonotype: This may arise from a read error, as a much more abundant clone is one base away. This sequence joins TRBV12-3 or TRBV12-4 and TRBJ2-7, with 7 bases lining up with TRBD1. The length of the CDR3 is 13 residues. CDR3 sequence: CASSRGTAYEQCF. Written as DNA, the CDR3 is TGTGCCAGCAGCAGAGGGACAGCCTACGAGCAGTGCTTC.

The chain uses TRBV27 and TRBJ1-1; no reliable D call. With 5 bases removed from V and 7 bases from J, the gap between germline ends came to 14 bases. The germline V gene has CDR1 MNHEY and CDR2 SMNVEV (reference sequence). The CDR3 contains 13 residues. CDR3 in amino acids: CASSQWTGCEAFF. DNA for the CDR3: TGTGCCAGCAGTCAGTGGACGGGCTGTGAAGCTTTCTTT.

This clonotype was observed once. This chain uses TRBV7-9 with TRBJ1-1; weak D call: TRBD1 (5 bases). Germline-derived CDR1 and CDR2 are SEHNR and FQNEAQ (reference sequence). The V and J ends lost 5 bases and 0 bases respectively, with 13 bases between them. There are 15 residues in the CDR3. Here the CDR3 DNA reads TGTGCCAGCAGCCCTGTTGGGGCACTGAACACTGAAGCTTTCTTT. Translating it yields CASSPVGALNTEAFF.

CDR3 residues: CAISVGGQSYGYTF. The CDR3 nucleotides read TGTGCCATCAGTGTAGGAGGCCAGAGCTATGGCTACACCTTC. The rearrangement joins TRBV10-3 to TRBJ1-2; D gene uncertain. CDR3 length: 14 amino acids. The germline V gene encodes CDR1 ENHRY and CDR2 SYGVKD. Trimming removed 4 bases at V and 4 bases at J, with 13 bases between.

This clonotype was seen only a few times. The CDR3 DNA is TGTGCCAGCAGTTTAGTGGCTAGCGGGGTTACGGAGCAGTACTTC. Translated, it gives CASSLVASGVTEQYF. The rearrangement uses TRBV12-3 or TRBV12-4 and TRBJ2-4, with TRBD2 matching over 9 bases. The CDR3 has 15 amino acids. V lost 1 base to trimming and J lost 13 bases; unmatched junction nucleotides: 11.

The chain uses TRBV7-3 and TRBJ1-1, with D hard to call. The CDR3 runs 14 residues. In germline, CDR1 is SGHTA, CDR2 FQGTGA. V lost 5 bases and J 1 base, leaving 11 bases between the germline ends. The CDR3 nucleotides read TGTGCCAGCAGCGCGGGGATTGGGAACACTGAAGCTTTCTTT. Encoded protein: CASSAGIGNTEAFF.

The CDR3 sequence: CSARDRVTPSYNEQYF. CDR3 DNA sequence: TGCAGTGCTAGAGATAGGGTGACTCCGTCCTACAATGAGCAGTACTTC. The gene calls are TRBV20-1 and TRBJ2-7, with D hard to call. The CDR3 sequence is 16 residues long. The V and J ends lost 0 bases and 7 bases respectively, with 22 bases between them. Germline V lookup: CDR1 DFQATT, CDR2 SNEGSKA (reference sequence).

The sample holds a few counts of this clonotype. This chain connects TRBV4-1 to TRBJ2-3; 8 bases map to TRBD1. Looked up from germline, CDR1 is MGHRA and CDR2 is YSYEKL. The CDR3 sequence is 17 residues long. V shed 0 bases and J 0 bases; nucleotides not matched to a gene: 5. CDR3 bases: TGCGCCAGCAGCCAAGATCACAGGGGGGTTAGCACAGATACGCAGTATTTT. It is translated as CASSQDHRGVSTDTQYF.

This clonotype has ten or more counts. V gene TRBV10-3 combines with J gene TRBJ1-5; unclear D gene. The CDR3 has 13 amino acids. Looked up from germline, CDR1 is ENHRY and CDR2 is SYGVKD. Trimming removed 3 bases at V and 13 bases at J, with 16 bases between. The CDR3 region has the DNA TGTGCCATCAGTGACGACTCAAGGGAAGGTCAGCATTTT. Translating gives CAISDDSREGQHF.

The chain couples TRBV20-1 to TRBJ2-1; 9 bases match TRBD2. Germline V gene sequence: CDR1 DFQATT, CDR2 SNEGSKA (reference sequence). The CDR3 sequence is 14 residues long. Trimming removed 4 bases from V and 4 bases from J; junction bases left unmatched: 5. The CDR3 DNA follows: TGCAGTGCTAAAAAAGCGGGGGGTTACAATGAGCAGTTCTTC. Protein product: CSAKKAGGYNEQFF.

The table lists this clonotype with a few counts. The junction departs from the called germline gene at one end, perhaps through a read error. The chain carries TRBV4-3 and TRBJ1-6, with a weak D call TRBD1 (5 bases). The CDR3 sequence is 14 residues long. Germline V CDR1 and CDR2: LGHNA, YSLEER. The CDR3 DNA is TGCGCCACCAGCCTCGGGACGGTGAATTCACCCCTCCACTTT. Translating it yields CATSLGTVNSPLHF.

The chain has TRBV24-1 and TRBJ1-2; D is unclear. The CDR3 has 14 amino acids. The germline V and J ends were trimmed by 4 bases and 4 bases, with 12 bases remaining between them. The germline gives CDR1 KGHDR, CDR2 SFDVKD. The CDR3 is CATSDVTVSYGYTF. Written as DNA, the CDR3 is TGTGCCACCAGTGACGTAACAGTCTCCTATGGCTACACCTTC.